This T cell receptor (beta chain) appears in the sequencing data of a study of PD-1 blockade in mismatch repair-deficient tumors. Study overall: Patients had around twelve mismatch repair-deficient cancer types, all previously treated and progressing.

The germline CDR1 and CDR2 sequences are SGDLS and YYNGEE. The CDR3 sequence is 18 residues long. The ends lost 2 bases at V and 4 bases at J; junction bases unmatched: 9. Mismatch repair deficiency was confirmed in all patients, by PCR or immunohistochemistry. Three pembrolizumab responders had their TCRs sequenced. Sequenced by immunoSEQ multiplex PCR; TCRdb stores in-frame clones only, minus some. Of fewer than 60,000 clones listed, approximately 80% were seen once; the top ten hold less than 3.5%. The rearrangement links TRBV9 to TRBJ2-6; 10 bases agree with TRBD1. The TCR sequence derives from an adult with mismatch repair-deficient cancer. Sample: PBMCs, taken before pembrolizumab treatment. CDR3 region: CASSVHSGTGAGANVLTF. CDR3 in DNA: TGTGCCAGCAGCGTCCATTCCGGGACAGGGGCCGGGGCCAACGTCCTGACTTTC.